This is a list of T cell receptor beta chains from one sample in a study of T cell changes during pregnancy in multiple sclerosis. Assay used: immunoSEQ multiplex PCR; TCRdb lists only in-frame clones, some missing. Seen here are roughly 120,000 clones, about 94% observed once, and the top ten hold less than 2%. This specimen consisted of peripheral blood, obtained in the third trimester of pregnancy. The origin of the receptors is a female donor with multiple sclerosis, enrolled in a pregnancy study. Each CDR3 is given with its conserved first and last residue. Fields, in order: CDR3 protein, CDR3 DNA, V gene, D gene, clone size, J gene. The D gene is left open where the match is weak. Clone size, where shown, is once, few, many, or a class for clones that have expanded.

CDR3aa: CASSSSGTGSNEQFF; CDR3nt: TGTGCCAGCAGTTCTTCCGGGACAGGGTCTAATGAGCAGTTCTTC; v_gene: TRBV28; d_gene: TRBD1; abundance: .; j_gene: TRBJ2-1
CDR3aa: CASSLGSRGNYTEAFF; CDR3nt: TGTGCCAGCAGCTTGGGTTCAAGGGGGAATTACACTGAAGCTTTCTTT; v_gene: TRBV5-8; d_gene: .; abundance: .; j_gene: TRBJ1-1
CDR3aa: CASSSGTGGTEAFF; CDR3nt: TGTGCCAGCAGCTCCGGGACAGGGGGTACTGAAGCTTTCTTT; v_gene: TRBV7-2; d_gene: TRBD1; abundance: .; j_gene: TRBJ1-1
CDR3aa: CAWSHGGSTEAFF; CDR3nt: TGTGCCTGGAGTCACGGGGGAAGCACTGAAGCTTTCTTT; v_gene: TRBV30; d_gene: .; abundance: .; j_gene: TRBJ1-1
CDR3aa: CAWSTRGGDGYTF; CDR3nt: TGTGCCTGGAGTACCAGAGGGGGTGATGGCTACACCTTC; v_gene: TRBV30; d_gene: .; abundance: .; j_gene: TRBJ1-2
CDR3aa: CASSLVTGGGADTQYF; CDR3nt: TGCGCCAGCAGCTTGGTTACCGGCGGCGGCGCAGATACGCAGTATTTT; v_gene: TRBV5-1; d_gene: .; abundance: .; j_gene: TRBJ2-3
CDR3aa: CASSRTRLAGADEQFF; CDR3nt: TGTGCCAGCAGCCGAACCAGACTAGCGGGAGCGGATGAGCAGTTCTTC; v_gene: TRBV5-4; d_gene: TRBD2; abundance: .; j_gene: TRBJ2-1
CDR3aa: CASRFLAPQRSEQYF; CDR3nt: TGTGCAAGTCGCTTCTTGGCCCCCCAACGATCCGAGCAGTACTTC; v_gene: TRBV12-2; d_gene: .; abundance: .; j_gene: TRBJ2-7
CDR3aa: CASSGRDRGLPSNQPQHF; CDR3nt: TGTGCCAGCAGTGGCCGGGACAGGGGGCTTCCTAGCAATCAGCCCCAGCATTTT; v_gene: TRBV6-1; d_gene: TRBD1; abundance: .; j_gene: TRBJ1-5
CDR3aa: CSVEGQAGGSEQFF; CDR3nt: TGCAGCGTTGAGGGCCAGGCGGGAGGGAGTGAGCAGTTCTTC; v_gene: TRBV29-1; d_gene: TRBD2; abundance: .; j_gene: TRBJ2-1
CDR3aa: CAIKSSGRAGEQYF; CDR3nt: TGTGCCATCAAATCTAGCGGGAGGGCAGGGGAGCAGTACTTC; v_gene: TRBV10-3; d_gene: TRBD2; abundance: .; j_gene: TRBJ2-7
CDR3aa: CTSSQDRGDSPLHF; CDR3nt: TGCACCAGCAGCCAGGACAGGGGGGATTCACCCCTCCACTTT; v_gene: TRBV1; d_gene: .; abundance: .; j_gene: TRBJ1-6
CDR3aa: CASSSTGAGGYTF; CDR3nt: TGTGCCAGCAGTAGTACAGGGGCAGGGGGCTACACCTTC; v_gene: TRBV6-1; d_gene: TRBD1; abundance: .; j_gene: TRBJ1-2
CDR3aa: CASSQVYGYEQYF; CDR3nt: TGTGCTTCCTCCCAAGTCTATGGCTACGAGCAGTACTTC; v_gene: TRBV2; d_gene: .; abundance: .; j_gene: TRBJ2-7
CDR3aa: CASSYWGQGEETQYF; CDR3nt: TGTGCCAGCAGTTACTGGGGACAGGGGGAAGAGACCCAGTACTTC; v_gene: TRBV6-5; d_gene: TRBD1; abundance: .; j_gene: TRBJ2-5
CDR3aa: CASSVEGGAETQYF; CDR3nt: TGTGCCAGCAGCGTAGAAGGGGGGGCAGAGACCCAGTACTTC; v_gene: TRBV9; d_gene: .; abundance: .; j_gene: TRBJ2-5
CDR3aa: CASSLDWEQYF; CDR3nt: TGTGCCAGCAGCTTAGACTGGGAGCAGTACTTC; v_gene: TRBV7-2; d_gene: .; abundance: .; j_gene: TRBJ2-7
CDR3aa: CASSTLGQGEQFF; CDR3nt: TGTGCCAGTAGTACTCTCGGACAGGGAGAGCAGTTCTTC; v_gene: TRBV19; d_gene: TRBD1; abundance: .; j_gene: TRBJ2-1
CDR3aa: CASSASGGVPGELFF; CDR3nt: TGTGCCAGCAGCGCTAGCGGGGGGGTTCCCGGGGAGCTGTTTTTT; v_gene: TRBV7-2; d_gene: TRBD2; abundance: .; j_gene: TRBJ2-2
CDR3aa: CAWSVGHSGNTIYF; CDR3nt: TGTGCCTGGAGTGTGGGGCACTCTGGAAACACCATATATTTT; v_gene: TRBV30; d_gene: .; abundance: .; j_gene: TRBJ1-3
CDR3aa: CASSIYRENTGELFF; CDR3nt: TGTGCCAGTAGTATTTACAGGGAGAACACCGGGGAGCTGTTTTTT; v_gene: TRBV19; d_gene: .; abundance: .; j_gene: TRBJ2-2
CDR3aa: CASSLEGGRGYTF; CDR3nt: TGCGCCAGCAGCTTGGAAGGGGGCCGGGGCTACACCTTC; v_gene: TRBV5-1; d_gene: TRBD1; abundance: .; j_gene: TRBJ1-2
CDR3aa: CASSSQGFTDTQYF; CDR3nt: TGTGCCAGCAGTTCACAGGGTTTCACAGATACGCAGTATTTT; v_gene: TRBV28; d_gene: .; abundance: .; j_gene: TRBJ2-3
CDR3aa: CASSSALLAGGRNEQFF; CDR3nt: TGTGCCAGCAGTTCCGCCCTCCTAGCGGGAGGGCGCAATGAGCAGTTCTTC; v_gene: TRBV27; d_gene: TRBD2; abundance: once; j_gene: TRBJ2-1
CDR3aa: CASTDDSTYNEQFF; CDR3nt: TGTGCCAGCACCGATGACAGTACCTACAATGAGCAGTTCTTC; v_gene: TRBV6-1; d_gene: .; abundance: .; j_gene: TRBJ2-1
CDR3aa: CASSQPGRDITGELFF; CDR3nt: TGCGCCAGCAGCCAGCCGGGCCGGGACATCACCGGGGAGCTGTTTTTT; v_gene: TRBV4-1; d_gene: .; abundance: .; j_gene: TRBJ2-2
CDR3aa: CAISEHQGDQPQHF; CDR3nt: TGTGCCATCAGTGAGCATCAGGGGGATCAGCCCCAGCATTTT; v_gene: TRBV10-3; d_gene: TRBD1; abundance: once; j_gene: TRBJ1-5
CDR3aa: CASSDRSAGDTQYF; CDR3nt: TGTGCCAGCAGTGACCGCAGTGCCGGGGATACGCAGTATTTT; v_gene: TRBV5-4; d_gene: .; abundance: .; j_gene: TRBJ2-3
CDR3aa: CASSKPGQGKDEQFF; CDR3nt: TGTGCCAGTAGTAAACCGGGACAGGGGAAGGATGAGCAGTTCTTC; v_gene: TRBV19; d_gene: TRBD1; abundance: .; j_gene: TRBJ2-1
CDR3aa: CASSEAETRVGNTIYF; CDR3nt: TGTGCCAGCAGTGAAGCGGAAACGAGGGTCGGAAACACCATATATTTT; v_gene: TRBV2; d_gene: .; abundance: .; j_gene: TRBJ1-3
CDR3aa: CASRKVGGIGELFF; CDR3nt: TGTGCCAGCAGGAAGGTTGGAGGTATCGGGGAGCTGTTTTTT; v_gene: TRBV27; d_gene: .; abundance: once; j_gene: TRBJ2-2
CDR3aa: CASSFSGTRLITDTQYF; CDR3nt: TGTGCCAGCAGCTTTTCCGGGACTAGGCTGATCACAGATACGCAGTATTTT; v_gene: TRBV5-6; d_gene: TRBD2; abundance: .; j_gene: TRBJ2-3
CDR3aa: CASSPGTSGMDTQYF; CDR3nt: TGCGCCAGCAGCCCTGGGACTAGCGGGATGGATACGCAGTATTTT; v_gene: TRBV5-1; d_gene: TRBD2; abundance: .; j_gene: TRBJ2-3
CDR3aa: CASSGGVTGDEQYF; CDR3nt: TGTGCCAGTAGTGGAGGGGTGACAGGGGACGAGCAGTACTTC; v_gene: TRBV19; d_gene: TRBD1; abundance: .; j_gene: TRBJ2-7
CDR3aa: CASRTDRGKSSYNEQFF; CDR3nt: TGTGCCAGCAGGACAGACAGGGGAAAAAGCTCCTACAATGAGCAGTTCTTC; v_gene: TRBV2; d_gene: TRBD1; abundance: .; j_gene: TRBJ2-1
CDR3aa: CASSSRDRVNTGELFF; CDR3nt: TGTGCCAGTAGTTCCCGTGACAGGGTCAACACCGGGGAGCTGTTTTTT; v_gene: TRBV19; d_gene: TRBD1; abundance: once; j_gene: TRBJ2-2
CDR3aa: CAWSRTGTSFEQYF; CDR3nt: TGTGCCTGGAGTCGTACCGGGACTAGCTTCGAGCAGTACTTC; v_gene: TRBV30; d_gene: TRBD2; abundance: .; j_gene: TRBJ2-7
CDR3aa: CASSGSNPTNEKLFF; CDR3nt: TGTGCCAGCAGTGGCTCCAATCCAACTAATGAAAAACTGTTTTTT; v_gene: TRBV6-6; d_gene: .; abundance: .; j_gene: TRBJ1-4
CDR3aa: CASSSRTGRRNTEAFF; CDR3nt: TGTGCCAGCAGTTCGCGGACAGGACGCCGGAACACTGAAGCTTTCTTT; v_gene: TRBV27; d_gene: TRBD1; abundance: once; j_gene: TRBJ1-1
CDR3aa: CSVGGPTPGIGNTIYF; CDR3nt: TGCAGCGTTGGGGGTCCCACCCCAGGGATAGGAAACACCATATATTTT; v_gene: TRBV29-1; d_gene: .; abundance: .; j_gene: TRBJ1-3
CDR3aa: CASSAASSGANVLTF; CDR3nt: TGTGCCAGCAGTGCAGCTAGCTCTGGGGCCAACGTCCTGACTTTC; v_gene: TRBV2; d_gene: .; abundance: few; j_gene: TRBJ2-6
CDR3aa: CASSQFAVVGTDTQYF; CDR3nt: TGTGCCAGCAGCCAATTCGCGGTAGTGGGCACAGATACGCAGTATTTT; v_gene: TRBV9; d_gene: .; abundance: .; j_gene: TRBJ2-3
CDR3aa: CASSLNRYNEQFF; CDR3nt: TGTGCCAGCAGTTTAAACAGATACAATGAGCAGTTCTTC; v_gene: TRBV27; d_gene: .; abundance: .; j_gene: TRBJ2-1
CDR3aa: CASSRQLNTEAFF; CDR3nt: TGTGCCAGCAGTCGACAGCTGAACACTGAAGCTTTCTTT; v_gene: TRBV6-5; d_gene: .; abundance: .; j_gene: TRBJ1-1
CDR3aa: CASEEELWGTEAFF; CDR3nt: TGTGCCAGCGAGGAGGAGCTGTGGGGCACTGAAGCTTTCTTT; v_gene: TRBV6-1; d_gene: .; abundance: .; j_gene: TRBJ1-1
CDR3aa: CASSGSVGLAGGGTYEQYF; CDR3nt: TGTGCCAGCAGTGGAAGCGTCGGACTAGCGGGAGGGGGAACCTACGAGCAGTACTTC; v_gene: TRBV2; d_gene: TRBD2; abundance: .; j_gene: TRBJ2-7
CDR3aa: CASSIEGQGAAEAFF; CDR3nt: TGTGCCAGTAGTATAGAGGGACAGGGGGCTGCTGAAGCTTTCTTT; v_gene: TRBV19; d_gene: TRBD1; abundance: .; j_gene: TRBJ1-1
CDR3aa: CASGFERDSPLHF; CDR3nt: TGCGCCAGCGGCTTCGAACGGGATTCACCCCTCCACTTT; v_gene: TRBV10-2; d_gene: .; abundance: .; j_gene: TRBJ1-6
CDR3aa: CASSPGGGQNIQYF; CDR3nt: TGTGCCAGCTCCCCAGGGGGGGGGCAAAACATTCAGTACTTC; v_gene: TRBV18; d_gene: .; abundance: .; j_gene: TRBJ2-4